The clone carrying this T cell receptor beta chain was counted a single time. Antigen unknown. This specimen comes from a study of shared clonotypes between healthy human individuals. As handled by the study authors: As immunoSEQ supplied junction-only sequences (without quality scores), filtering differed. Clones were sequenced by immunoSEQ multiplex PCR, and TCRdb holds only the in-frame ones, with some missing. The V and J calls and clone size come from that table; D and trimming were worked out from the DNA. The table lists millions of clones, roughly 92% of them singletons. Within Nashville, Tennessee resided all donors, each a Caucasian adult. General study points: Researchers sampled only blood; tissue repertoires likely differ. It was the non-shared clonotypes that had lower generation probabilities than clonotypes shared by all four donors.

Per germline, CDR1 KGHSH and CDR2 LQKENI. V shed 6 bases and J shed 2 bases, with 17 bases lying between them. The CDR3 totals 16 residues. Sample: naive CD4+ T cells sorted from blood. Noted subset: CD45RA+ positively selected. J is TRBJ1-5 and V is TRBV18, with D hard to call. This sequence originates from a man in his late teens or twenties in good health. The CDR3 reads CASSLNQADGNQPQHF. CDR3 nucleotide sequence: TGTGCCAGCTCTCTGAATCAGGCAGACGGCAATCAGCCCCAGCATTTT.